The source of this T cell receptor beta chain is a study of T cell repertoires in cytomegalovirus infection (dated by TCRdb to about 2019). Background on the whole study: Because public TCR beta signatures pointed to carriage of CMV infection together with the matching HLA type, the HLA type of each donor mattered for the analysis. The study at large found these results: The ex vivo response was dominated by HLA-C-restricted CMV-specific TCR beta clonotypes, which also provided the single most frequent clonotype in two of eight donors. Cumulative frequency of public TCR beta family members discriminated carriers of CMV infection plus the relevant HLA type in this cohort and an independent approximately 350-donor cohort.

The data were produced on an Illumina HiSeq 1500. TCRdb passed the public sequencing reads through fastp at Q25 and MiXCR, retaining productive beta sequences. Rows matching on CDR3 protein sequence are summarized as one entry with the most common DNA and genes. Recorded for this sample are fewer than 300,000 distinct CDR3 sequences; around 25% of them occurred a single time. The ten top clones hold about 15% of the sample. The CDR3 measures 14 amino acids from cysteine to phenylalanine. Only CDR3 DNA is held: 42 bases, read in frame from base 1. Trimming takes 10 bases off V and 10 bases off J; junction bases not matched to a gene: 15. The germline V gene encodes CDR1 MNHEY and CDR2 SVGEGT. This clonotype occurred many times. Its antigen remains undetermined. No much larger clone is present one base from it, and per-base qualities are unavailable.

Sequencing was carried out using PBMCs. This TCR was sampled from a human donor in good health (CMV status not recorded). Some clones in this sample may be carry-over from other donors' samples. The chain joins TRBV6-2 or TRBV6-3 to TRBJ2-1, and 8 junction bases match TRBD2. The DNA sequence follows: TGTGCCAACCCAAACCCGAGCGGGAGTGGGGAGCAGTTCTTC. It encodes CANPNPSGSGEQFF.